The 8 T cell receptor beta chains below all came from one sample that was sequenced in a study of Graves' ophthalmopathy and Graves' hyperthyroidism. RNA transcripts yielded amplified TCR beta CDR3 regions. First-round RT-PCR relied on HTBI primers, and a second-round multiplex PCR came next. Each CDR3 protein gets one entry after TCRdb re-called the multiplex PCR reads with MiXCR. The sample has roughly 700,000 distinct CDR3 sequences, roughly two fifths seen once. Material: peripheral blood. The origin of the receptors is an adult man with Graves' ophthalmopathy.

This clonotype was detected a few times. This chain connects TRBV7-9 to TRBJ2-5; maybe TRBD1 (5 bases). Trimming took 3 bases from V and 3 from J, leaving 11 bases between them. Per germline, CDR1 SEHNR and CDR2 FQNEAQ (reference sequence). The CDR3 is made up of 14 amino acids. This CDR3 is CASSFSLTEETQYF. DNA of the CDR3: TGTGCCAGCAGCTTCTCTCTGACAGAAGAGACCCAGTACTTC.

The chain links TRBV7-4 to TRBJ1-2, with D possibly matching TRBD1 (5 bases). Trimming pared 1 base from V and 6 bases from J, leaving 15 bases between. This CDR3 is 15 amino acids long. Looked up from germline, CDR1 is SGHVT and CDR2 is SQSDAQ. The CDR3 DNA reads TGTGCCAGCAGCTTAGTTCCAGGGTCCCACCATGGCTACACCTTC. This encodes CASSLVPGSHHGYTF.

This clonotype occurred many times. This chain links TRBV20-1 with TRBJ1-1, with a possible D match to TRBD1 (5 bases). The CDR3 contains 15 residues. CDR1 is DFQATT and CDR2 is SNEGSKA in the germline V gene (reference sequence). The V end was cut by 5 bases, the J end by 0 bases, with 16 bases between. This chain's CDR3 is CSADPSGRMNTEAFF. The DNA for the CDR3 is TGCAGTGCTGATCCTTCGGGACGCATGAACACTGAAGCTTTCTTT.

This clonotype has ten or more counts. The CDR3 region has the DNA TGCGCCAGCAGTGAGGGGTCCCCCTCTGGGGCCAACGTCCTGACTTTC. This gives the protein CASSEGSPSGANVLTF. This chain links TRBV10-1 with TRBJ2-6, with D uncertain. V gave up 2 bases and J gave up 0 bases, with 8 bases separating them. CDR3 length equals 16 residues. Germline assignment: CDR1 WNHNN and CDR2 SYGVQD (reference sequence).

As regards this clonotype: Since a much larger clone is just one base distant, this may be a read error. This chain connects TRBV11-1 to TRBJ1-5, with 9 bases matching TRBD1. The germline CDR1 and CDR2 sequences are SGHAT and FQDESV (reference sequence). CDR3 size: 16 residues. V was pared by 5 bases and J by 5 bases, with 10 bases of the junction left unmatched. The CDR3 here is CASSRGQGLGDQPQHF. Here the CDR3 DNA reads TGTGCCAGCAGCAGGGGACAGGGATTGGGCGATCAGCCCCAGCATTTT.

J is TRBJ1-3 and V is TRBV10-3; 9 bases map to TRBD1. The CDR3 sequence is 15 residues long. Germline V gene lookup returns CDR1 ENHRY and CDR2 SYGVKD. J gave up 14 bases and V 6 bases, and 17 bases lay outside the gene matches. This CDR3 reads CAIRGQGSSFGSLYF. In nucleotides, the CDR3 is TGTGCCATCAGGGGACAGGGTAGTTCGTTCGGCTCCTTATATTTT.

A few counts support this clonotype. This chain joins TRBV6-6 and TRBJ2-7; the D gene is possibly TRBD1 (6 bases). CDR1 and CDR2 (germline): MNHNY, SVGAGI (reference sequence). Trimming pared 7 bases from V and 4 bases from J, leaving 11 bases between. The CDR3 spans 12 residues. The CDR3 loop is CASNKQGYEQYF. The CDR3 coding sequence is TGTGCCAGCAACAAACAGGGTTACGAGCAGTACTTC.

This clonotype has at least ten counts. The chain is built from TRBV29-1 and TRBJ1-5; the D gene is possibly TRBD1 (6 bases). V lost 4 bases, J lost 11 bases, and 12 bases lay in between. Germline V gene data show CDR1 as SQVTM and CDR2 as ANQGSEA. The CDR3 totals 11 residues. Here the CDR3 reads CSVAQGEAQHF. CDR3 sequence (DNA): TGCAGCGTTGCACAGGGTGAGGCCCAGCATTTT.